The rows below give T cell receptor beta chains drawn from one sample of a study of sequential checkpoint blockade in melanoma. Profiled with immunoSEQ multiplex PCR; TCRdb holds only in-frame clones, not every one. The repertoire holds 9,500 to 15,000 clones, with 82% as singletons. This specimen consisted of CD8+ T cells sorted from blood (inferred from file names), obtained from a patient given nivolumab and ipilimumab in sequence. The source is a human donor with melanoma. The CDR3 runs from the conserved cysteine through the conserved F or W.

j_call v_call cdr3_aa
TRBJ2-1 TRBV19 CASSIDVGVNEQFF
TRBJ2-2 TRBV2 CASIGQGWTGELFF
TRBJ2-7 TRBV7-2 CASSLVYRESYEQYF
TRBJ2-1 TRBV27 CASTSGRLAGINEQFF
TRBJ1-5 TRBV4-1 CASSQGSGSNQPQHF
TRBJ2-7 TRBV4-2 CASSHTGLAGYEQYF
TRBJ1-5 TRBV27 CASSLGQLNQPQHF
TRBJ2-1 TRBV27 CASSEGNEQFF
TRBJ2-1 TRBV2 CARSRGNEQFF
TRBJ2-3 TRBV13 CASSLSGGADTQYF
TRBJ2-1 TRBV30 CAWSRDSPPYNEQFF
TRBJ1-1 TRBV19 CASSIFLRGQDLNTEAFF
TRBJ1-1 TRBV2 CASSRGRQGVTEAFF
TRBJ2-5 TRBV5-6 CASSPGYLATQYF
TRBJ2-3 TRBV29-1 CSVASGGPTDTQYF
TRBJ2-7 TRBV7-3 CASSIYEGTTYEQYF
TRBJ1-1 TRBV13 CASSLGEGTEAFF
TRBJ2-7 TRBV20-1 CSAAAWDEQYF
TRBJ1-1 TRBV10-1 CASSEVWGHENTEAFF
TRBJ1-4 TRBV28 CASSLGGTVRMTNEKLFF
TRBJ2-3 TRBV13 CASSPRQGADTQYF
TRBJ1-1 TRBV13 CASSPRGGNTEAFF
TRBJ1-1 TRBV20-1 CSATKNTEAFF
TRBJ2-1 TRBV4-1 CASSQVGGEQFF
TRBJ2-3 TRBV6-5 CASSSDRGITDTQYF
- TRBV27 CASSLLAGYNEQFF
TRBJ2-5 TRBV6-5 CASRQGQQQETQYF
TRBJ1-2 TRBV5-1 CASSLAGTGQDKDYGYTF
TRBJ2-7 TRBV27 CASSFLQGISYEQYF
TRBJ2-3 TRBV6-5 CASSYDGGGTDTQYF
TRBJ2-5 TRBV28 CASSSGLDDMETQYF
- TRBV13 CASSFGLAGSYEQYF
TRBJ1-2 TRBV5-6 CASSFGTSYGYTF
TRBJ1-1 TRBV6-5 CASSYLRTGRTEAFF